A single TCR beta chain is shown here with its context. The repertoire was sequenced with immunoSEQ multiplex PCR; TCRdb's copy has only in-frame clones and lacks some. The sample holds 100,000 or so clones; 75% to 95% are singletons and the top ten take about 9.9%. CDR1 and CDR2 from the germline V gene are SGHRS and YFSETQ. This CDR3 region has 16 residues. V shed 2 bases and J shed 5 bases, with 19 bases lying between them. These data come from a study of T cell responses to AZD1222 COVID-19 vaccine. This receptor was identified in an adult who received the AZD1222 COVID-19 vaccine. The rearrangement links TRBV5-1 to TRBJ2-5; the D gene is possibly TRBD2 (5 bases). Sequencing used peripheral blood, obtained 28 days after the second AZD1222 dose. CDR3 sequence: CASSLGTVIRGETQYF. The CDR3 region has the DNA TGCGCCAGCAGCTTAGGCACAGTCATAAGAGGGGAGACCCAGTACTTC.